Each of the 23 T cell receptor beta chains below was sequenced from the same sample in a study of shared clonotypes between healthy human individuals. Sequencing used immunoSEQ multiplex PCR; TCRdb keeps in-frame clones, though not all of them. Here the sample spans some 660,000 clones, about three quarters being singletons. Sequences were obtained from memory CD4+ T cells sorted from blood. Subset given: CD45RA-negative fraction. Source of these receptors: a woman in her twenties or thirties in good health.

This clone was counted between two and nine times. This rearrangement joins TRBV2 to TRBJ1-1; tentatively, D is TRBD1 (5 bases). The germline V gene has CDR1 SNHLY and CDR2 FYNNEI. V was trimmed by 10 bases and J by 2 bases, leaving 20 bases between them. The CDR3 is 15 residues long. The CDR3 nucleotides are TGTGCCACCAGGACACACTCAACAAGAAACACTGAAGCTTTCTTT. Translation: CATRTHSTRNTEAFF.

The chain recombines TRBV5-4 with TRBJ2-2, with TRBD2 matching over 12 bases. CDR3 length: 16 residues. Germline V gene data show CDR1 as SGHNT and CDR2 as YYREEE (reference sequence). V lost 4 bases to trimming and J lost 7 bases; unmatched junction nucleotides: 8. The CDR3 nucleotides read TGTGCCAGCAGCAGGACTAGCGGGAAGGTTCACGGGGAGCTGTTTTTT. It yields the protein CASSRTSGKVHGELFF.

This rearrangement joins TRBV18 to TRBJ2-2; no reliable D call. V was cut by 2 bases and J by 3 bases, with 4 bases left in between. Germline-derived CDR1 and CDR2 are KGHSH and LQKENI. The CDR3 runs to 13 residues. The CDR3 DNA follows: TGTGCCAGCTCACCATTGGACACCGGGGAGCTGTTTTTT. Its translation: CASSPLDTGELFF.

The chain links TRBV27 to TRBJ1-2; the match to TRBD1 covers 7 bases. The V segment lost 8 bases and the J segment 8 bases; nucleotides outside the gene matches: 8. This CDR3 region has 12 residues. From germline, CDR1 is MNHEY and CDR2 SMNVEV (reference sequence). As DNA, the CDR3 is TGTGCCAGCCGGAACAGGGGTAGGGGCTACACCTTC. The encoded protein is CASRNRGRGYTF.

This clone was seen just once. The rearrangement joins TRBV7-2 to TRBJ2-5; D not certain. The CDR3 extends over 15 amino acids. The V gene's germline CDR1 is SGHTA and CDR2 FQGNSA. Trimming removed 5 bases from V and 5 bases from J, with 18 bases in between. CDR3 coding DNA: TGTGCCAGCAGCCAACGTAACCTTGCGATCGAGACCCAGTACTTC. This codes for CASSQRNLAIETQYF.

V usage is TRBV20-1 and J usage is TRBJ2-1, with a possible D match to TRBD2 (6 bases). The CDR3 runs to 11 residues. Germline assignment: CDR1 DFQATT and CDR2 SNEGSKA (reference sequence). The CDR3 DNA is TGCAGCGTGGCGGGATATGATGAGCAGTTCTTC. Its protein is CSVAGYDEQFF.

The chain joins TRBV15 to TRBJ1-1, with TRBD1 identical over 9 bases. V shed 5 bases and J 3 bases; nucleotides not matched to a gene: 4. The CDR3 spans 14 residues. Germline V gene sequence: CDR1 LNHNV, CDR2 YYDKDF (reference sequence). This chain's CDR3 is CATSLRTGDTEAFF. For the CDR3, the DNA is TGTGCCACCAGCTTGCGGACAGGGGACACTGAAGCTTTCTTT. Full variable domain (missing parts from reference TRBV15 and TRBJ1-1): DAMVIQNPRYQVTQFGKPVTLSCSQTLNHNVMYWYQQKSSQAPKLLFHYYDKDFNNEADTPDNFQSRRPNTSFCFLDIRSPGLGDTAMYLCATSLRTGDTEAFFGQGTRLTVV.

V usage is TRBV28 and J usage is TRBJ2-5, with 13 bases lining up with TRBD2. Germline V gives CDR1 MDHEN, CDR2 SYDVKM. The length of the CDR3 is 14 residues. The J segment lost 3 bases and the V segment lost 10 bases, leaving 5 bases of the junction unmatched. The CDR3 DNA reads TGTGCCACCGCGGGACTAGCGGGAAAAGAGACCCAGTACTTC. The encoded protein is CATAGLAGKETQYF.

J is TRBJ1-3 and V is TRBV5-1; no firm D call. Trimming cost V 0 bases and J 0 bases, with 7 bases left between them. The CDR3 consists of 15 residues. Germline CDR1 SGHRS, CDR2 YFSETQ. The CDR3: CASSLDRFSGNTIYF. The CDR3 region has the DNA TGCGCCAGCAGCTTGGACCGATTCTCTGGAAACACCATATATTTT.

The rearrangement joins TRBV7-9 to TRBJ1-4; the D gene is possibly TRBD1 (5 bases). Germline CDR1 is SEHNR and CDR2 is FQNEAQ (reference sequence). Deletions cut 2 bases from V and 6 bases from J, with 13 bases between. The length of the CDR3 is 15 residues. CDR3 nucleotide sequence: TGTGCCAGCAGCTTAATGTCCGGGACCGATGAAAAACTGTTTTTT. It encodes CASSLMSGTDEKLFF. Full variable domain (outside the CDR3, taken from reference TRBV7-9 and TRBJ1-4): DTGVSQNPRHKITKRGQNVTFRCDPISEHNRLYWYRQTLGQGPEFLTYFQNEAQLEKSRLLSDRFSAERPKGSFSTLEIQRTEQGDSAMYLCASSLMSGTDEKLFFGSGTQLSVL.

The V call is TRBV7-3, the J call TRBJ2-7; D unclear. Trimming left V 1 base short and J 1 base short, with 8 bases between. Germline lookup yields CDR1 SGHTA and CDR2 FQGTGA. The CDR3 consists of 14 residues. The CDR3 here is CASSLIPVSYEQYF. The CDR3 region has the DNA TGTGCCAGCAGCTTAATCCCCGTATCCTACGAGCAGTACTTC.

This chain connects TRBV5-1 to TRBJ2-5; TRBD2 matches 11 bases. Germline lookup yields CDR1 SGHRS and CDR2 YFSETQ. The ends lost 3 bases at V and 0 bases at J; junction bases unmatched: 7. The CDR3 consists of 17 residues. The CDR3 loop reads CASSSGTSGNYQETQYF. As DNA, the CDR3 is TGCGCCAGCAGCTCCGGGACTAGCGGAAATTACCAAGAGACCCAGTACTTC.

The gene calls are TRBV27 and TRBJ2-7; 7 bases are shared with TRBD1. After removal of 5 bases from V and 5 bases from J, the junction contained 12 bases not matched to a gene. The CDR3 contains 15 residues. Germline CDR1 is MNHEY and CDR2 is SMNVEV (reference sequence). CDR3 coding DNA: TGTGCCAGCAGTCGTATGTCCAGGGGGATCGACGAGCAGTACTTC. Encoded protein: CASSRMSRGIDEQYF.

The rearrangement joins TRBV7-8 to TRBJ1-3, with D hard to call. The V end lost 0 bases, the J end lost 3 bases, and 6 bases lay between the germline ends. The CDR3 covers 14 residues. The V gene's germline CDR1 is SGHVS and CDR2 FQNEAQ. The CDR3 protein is CASSLATIGNTIYF. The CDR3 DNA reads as TGTGCCAGCAGCTTAGCGACAATTGGAAACACCATATATTTT.

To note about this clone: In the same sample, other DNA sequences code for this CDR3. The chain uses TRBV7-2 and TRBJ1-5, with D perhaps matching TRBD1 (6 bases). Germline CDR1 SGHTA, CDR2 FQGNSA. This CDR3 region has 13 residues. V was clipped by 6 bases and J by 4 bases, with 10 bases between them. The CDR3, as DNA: TGTGCCAGCAGGCTACAGGGTAATCAGCCCCAGCATTTT. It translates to CASRLQGNQPQHF.

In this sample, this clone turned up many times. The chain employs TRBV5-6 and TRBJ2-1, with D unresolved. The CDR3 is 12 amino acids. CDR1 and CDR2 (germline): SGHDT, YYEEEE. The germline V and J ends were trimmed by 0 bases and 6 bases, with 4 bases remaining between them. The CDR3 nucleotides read TGTGCCAGCAGCTTGGTCGCCAATGAGCAGTTCTTC. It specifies CASSLVANEQFF.

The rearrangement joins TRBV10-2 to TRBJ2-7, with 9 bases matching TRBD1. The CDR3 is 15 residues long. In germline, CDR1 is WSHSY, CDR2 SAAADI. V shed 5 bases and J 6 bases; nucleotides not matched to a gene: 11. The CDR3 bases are TGCGCCAGCAGTCAAGCGGACAGGGGTCACATCGAGCAGTACTTC. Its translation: CASSQADRGHIEQYF.

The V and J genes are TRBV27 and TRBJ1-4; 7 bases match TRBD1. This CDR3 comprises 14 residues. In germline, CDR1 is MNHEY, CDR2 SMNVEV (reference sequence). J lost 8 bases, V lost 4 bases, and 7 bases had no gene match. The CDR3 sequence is CASSSTGAGEKLFF. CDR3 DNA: TGTGCCAGCAGTTCTACAGGGGCAGGGGAAAAACTGTTTTTT. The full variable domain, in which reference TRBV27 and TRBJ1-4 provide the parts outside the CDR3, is EAQVTQNPRYLITVTGKKLTVTCSQNMNHEYMSWYRQDPGLGLRQIYYSMNVEVTDKGDVPEGYKVSRKEKRNFPLILESPSPNQTSLYFCASSSTGAGEKLFFGSGTQLSVL.

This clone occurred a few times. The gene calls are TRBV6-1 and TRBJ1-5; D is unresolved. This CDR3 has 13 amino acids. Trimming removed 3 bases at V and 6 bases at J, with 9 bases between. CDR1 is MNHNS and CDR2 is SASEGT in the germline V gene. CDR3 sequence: CASSESAIQPQHF. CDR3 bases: TGTGCCAGCAGTGAGTCGGCGATTCAGCCCCAGCATTTT.

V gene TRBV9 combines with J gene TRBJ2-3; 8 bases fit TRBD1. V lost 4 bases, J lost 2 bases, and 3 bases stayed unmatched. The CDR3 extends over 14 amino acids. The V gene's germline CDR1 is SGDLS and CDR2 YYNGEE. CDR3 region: CASSRTGFTDTQYF. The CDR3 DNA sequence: TGTGCCAGCAGCAGGACAGGGTTCACAGATACGCAGTATTTT.

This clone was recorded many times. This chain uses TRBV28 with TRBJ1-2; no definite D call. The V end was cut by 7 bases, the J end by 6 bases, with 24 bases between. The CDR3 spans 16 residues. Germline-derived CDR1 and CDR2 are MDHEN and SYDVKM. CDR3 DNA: TGTGCCAGCAAGCGCATGGAGGCCGACTTGAGGGATGGCTACACCTTC. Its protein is CASKRMEADLRDGYTF.

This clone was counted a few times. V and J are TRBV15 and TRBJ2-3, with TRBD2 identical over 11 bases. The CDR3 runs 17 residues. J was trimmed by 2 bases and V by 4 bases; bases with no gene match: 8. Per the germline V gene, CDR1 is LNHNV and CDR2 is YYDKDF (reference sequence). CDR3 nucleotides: TGTGCCACCAGCATAGAACGTAGCGGGAGGGTCACAGATACGCAGTATTTT. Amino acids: CATSIERSGRVTDTQYF.

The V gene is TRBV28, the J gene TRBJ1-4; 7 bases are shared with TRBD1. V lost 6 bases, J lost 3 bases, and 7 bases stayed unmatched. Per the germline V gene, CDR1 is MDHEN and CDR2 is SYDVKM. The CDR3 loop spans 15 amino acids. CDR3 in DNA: TGTGCCAGCAGAGAAGACCAGGGGGCTAATGAAAAACTGTTTTTT. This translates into CASREDQGANEKLFF.